The rows below give T cell receptor beta chains drawn from one sample of a study of blood T cell repertoires in COVID-19. Method: immunoSEQ multiplex PCR; TCRdb's copy keeps in-frame clones and lacks some. The profile shows 90,000 or so clones, over 75% of them singletons. Sequences were obtained from peripheral blood. These receptors came from a human donor in a cohort sampled during active COVID-19. CDR3s leave out the opening cysteine and the closing phenylalanine or tryptophan. Rows give clone size only sometimes, using once, few, many, or a class for an expanded clone.

J: TRBJ1-6; size: -; V: TRBV4-3; CDR3: ASSQNIGTVNSPLH
J: TRBJ2-7; size: few; V: TRBV30; CDR3: AWSVTARGRYSYEQY
J: TRBJ2-7; size: -; V: TRBV28; CDR3: ATCSYYEQY
J: TRBJ2-7; size: few; V: TRBV27; CDR3: ASSFGRDYEQY
J: TRBJ2-3; size: -; V: TRBV30; CDR3: AWSTARDREADTQY
J: TRBJ1-6; size: -; V: TRBV7-8; CDR3: ASSLGPGPNSPLH
J: TRBJ1-1; size: -; V: TRBV9; CDR3: ASSVGTGTGFEAF
J: TRBJ1-2; size: -; V: TRBV29-1; CDR3: SVDNGLNYGYT
J: TRBJ1-5; size: -; V: TRBV19; CDR3: ASTPIGQSNQPQH
J: TRBJ1-1; size: -; V: TRBV12-3/TRBV12-4; CDR3: ASSRQDFTEAF
J: TRBJ1-1; size: -; V: TRBV12-3/TRBV12-4; CDR3: ASSRGSAF
J: TRBJ1-3; size: -; V: TRBV29-1; CDR3: SVEGSRTGSGNTIY
J: TRBJ1-1; size: -; V: TRBV5-4; CDR3: ASSPGTGQEEAF
J: TRBJ1-1; size: -; V: TRBV4-3; CDR3: ASSQEGTHTGGRNTEAF
J: TRBJ1-1; size: -; V: TRBV13; CDR3: AGSRTFHEAF
J: TRBJ2-1; size: -; V: TRBV6-5; CDR3: ASSLGGNEQF
J: TRBJ1-5; size: -; V: TRBV6-5; CDR3: ASKTGSNQPQH
J: TRBJ2-6; size: -; V: TRBV19; CDR3: ASTGPGANVLT
J: TRBJ1-1; size: -; V: TRBV30; CDR3: AWKYREWWKFTEAF
J: TRBJ1-4; size: -; V: TRBV6-6; CDR3: ASSWGQGAGKLF
J: TRBJ1-5; size: -; V: TRBV12-3/TRBV12-4; CDR3: ASSLRFQPQH
J: TRBJ1-5; size: -; V: TRBV16; CDR3: ASSRGQENQPQH
J: TRBJ1-4; size: -; V: TRBV10-3; CDR3: AISEDTGASEKLF